Listed here is a single T cell receptor beta chain. Antigen unknown. These data belong to a study of metastatic and nonmetastatic thyroid tumors. Overall study: Patients with malignant and benign thyroid disease provided blood and tumor or nodule tissue, whose repertoires were compared. Study-wide results and caveats: Significantly higher TCR beta diversity was reportedly seen in malignant thyroid tumors than benign nodules, in blood and tumor.

As processed by the authors: The authors used CDR3 differences across clinicopathological groups to build a distant-metastasis classifier for papillary thyroid cancer. TCRdb re-called the PCR reads through MiXCR. Here the V and J calls rest on TCRdb's processing, not on the authors' analysis. The table includes about 56,000 clones, more than 25% detected once. The CDR3 loop spans 11 amino acids. Germline-derived CDR1 and CDR2 are MGHRA and YSYEKL. V was shortened by 1 base and J by 9 bases, with 6 bases between the two germline ends. Until they underwent thyroid surgery, no patient had received any treatment.

The V gene is TRBV4-1, the J gene TRBJ1-1; D is ambiguous. Material for sequencing was blood. The TCR was taken from a female donor with papillary thyroid cancer or a benign thyroid nodule (not recorded which). Some clones in this sample may be carry-over from other donors' samples. CDR3 DNA sequence: TGCGCCAGCAGCCAAGGGCAGCAAGCTTTCTTT. Its protein is CASSQGQQAFF.